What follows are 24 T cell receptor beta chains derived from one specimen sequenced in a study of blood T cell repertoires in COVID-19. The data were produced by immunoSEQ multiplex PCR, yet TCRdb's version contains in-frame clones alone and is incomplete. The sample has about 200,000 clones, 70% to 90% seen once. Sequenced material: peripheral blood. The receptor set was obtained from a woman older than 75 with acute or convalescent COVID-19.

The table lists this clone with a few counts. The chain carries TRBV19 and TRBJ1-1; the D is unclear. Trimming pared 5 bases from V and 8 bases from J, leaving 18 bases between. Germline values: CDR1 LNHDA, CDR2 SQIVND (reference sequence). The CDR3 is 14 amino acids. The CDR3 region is CASSALGRADEAFF. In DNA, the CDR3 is TGTGCCAGTAGTGCCCTTGGGCGGGCCGACGAAGCTTTCTTT.

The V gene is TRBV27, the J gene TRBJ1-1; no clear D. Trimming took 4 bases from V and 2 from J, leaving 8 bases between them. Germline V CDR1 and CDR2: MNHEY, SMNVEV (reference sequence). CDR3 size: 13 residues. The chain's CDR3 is CASSYKQNTEAFF. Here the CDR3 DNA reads TGTGCCAGCAGTTATAAACAAAACACTGAAGCTTTCTTT.

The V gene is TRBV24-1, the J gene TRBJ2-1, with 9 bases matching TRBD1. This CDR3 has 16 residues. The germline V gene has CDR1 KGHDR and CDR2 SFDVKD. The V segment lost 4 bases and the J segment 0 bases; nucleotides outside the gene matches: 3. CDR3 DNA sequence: TGTGCCACCAGTGACGGACAGGGGATCTCCTACAATGAGCAGTTCTTC. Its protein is CATSDGQGISYNEQFF.

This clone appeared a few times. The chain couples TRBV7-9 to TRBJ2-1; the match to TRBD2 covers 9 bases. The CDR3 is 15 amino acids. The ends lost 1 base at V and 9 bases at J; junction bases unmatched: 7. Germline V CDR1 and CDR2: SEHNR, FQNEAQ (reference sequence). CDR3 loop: CASSLEVAGEGEQFF. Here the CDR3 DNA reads TGTGCCAGCAGCTTAGAGGTAGCGGGGGAGGGTGAGCAGTTCTTC.

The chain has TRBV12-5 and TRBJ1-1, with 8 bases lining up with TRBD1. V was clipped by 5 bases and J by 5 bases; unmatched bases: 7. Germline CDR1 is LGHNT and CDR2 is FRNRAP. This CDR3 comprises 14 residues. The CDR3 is CASGPETGDTEAFF. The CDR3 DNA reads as TGTGCTAGTGGTCCCGAGACAGGGGATACTGAAGCTTTCTTT. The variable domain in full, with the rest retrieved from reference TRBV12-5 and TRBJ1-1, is DARVTQTPRHKVTEMGQEVTMRCQPILGHNTVFWYRQTMMQGLELLAYFRNRAPLDDSGMPKDRFSAEMPDATLATLKIQPSEPRDSAVYFCASGPETGDTEAFFGQGTRLTVV.

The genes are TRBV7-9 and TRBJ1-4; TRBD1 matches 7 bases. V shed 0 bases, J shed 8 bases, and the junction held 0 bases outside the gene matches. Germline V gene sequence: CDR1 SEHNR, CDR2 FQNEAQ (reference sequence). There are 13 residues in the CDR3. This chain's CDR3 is CASSLAGQEKLFF. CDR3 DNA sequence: TGTGCCAGCAGCTTAGCGGGACAGGAAAAACTGTTTTTT.

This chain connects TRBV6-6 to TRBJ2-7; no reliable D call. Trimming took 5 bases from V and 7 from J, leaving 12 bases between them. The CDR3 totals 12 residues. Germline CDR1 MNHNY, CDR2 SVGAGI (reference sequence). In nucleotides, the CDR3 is TGTGCCAGCAGTCGCCTGCTCGGGGAGCAGTACTTC. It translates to CASSRLLGEQYF.

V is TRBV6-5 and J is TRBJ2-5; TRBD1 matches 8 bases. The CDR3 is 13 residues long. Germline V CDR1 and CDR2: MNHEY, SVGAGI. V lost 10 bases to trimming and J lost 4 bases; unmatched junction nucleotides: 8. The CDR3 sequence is CATSRTGRETQYF. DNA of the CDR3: TGTGCCACTTCCCGGACAGGGCGAGAGACCCAGTACTTC.

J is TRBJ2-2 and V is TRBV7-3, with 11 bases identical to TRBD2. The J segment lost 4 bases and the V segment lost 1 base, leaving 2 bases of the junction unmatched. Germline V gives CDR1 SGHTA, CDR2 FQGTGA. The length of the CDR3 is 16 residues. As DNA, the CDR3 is TGTGCCAGCAGCTTAATGGGGACTAGCGGCACCGGGGAGCTGTTTTTT. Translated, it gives CASSLMGTSGTGELFF.

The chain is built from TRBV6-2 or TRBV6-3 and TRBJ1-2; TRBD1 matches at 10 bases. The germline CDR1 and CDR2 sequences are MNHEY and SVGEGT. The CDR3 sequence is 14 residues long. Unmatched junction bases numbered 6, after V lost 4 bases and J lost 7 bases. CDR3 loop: CASSWDRGRSGYTF. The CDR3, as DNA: TGTGCCAGCAGTTGGGACAGGGGAAGGAGTGGCTACACCTTC.

The CDR3 is CSASSLAGAYNEQFF. CDR3 bases: TGCAGTGCTAGTAGTCTAGCGGGGGCCTACAATGAGCAGTTCTTC. The chain combines TRBV20-1 with TRBJ2-1, with 10 bases matching TRBD2. The J segment lost 2 bases and the V segment lost 3 bases, leaving 4 bases of the junction unmatched. CDR3 size: 15 residues. Germline loops: CDR1 DFQATT, CDR2 SNEGSKA (reference sequence).

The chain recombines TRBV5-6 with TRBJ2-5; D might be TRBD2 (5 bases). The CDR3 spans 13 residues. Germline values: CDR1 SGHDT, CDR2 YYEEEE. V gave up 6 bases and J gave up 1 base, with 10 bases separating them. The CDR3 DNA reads TGTGCCAGCACAGGACTCTTCCAAGAGACCCAGTACTTC. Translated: CASTGLFQETQYF.

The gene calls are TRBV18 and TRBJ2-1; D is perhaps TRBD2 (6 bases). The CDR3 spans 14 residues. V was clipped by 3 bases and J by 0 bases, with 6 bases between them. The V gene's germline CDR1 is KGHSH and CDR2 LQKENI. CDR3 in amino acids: CASSPTSSYNEQFF. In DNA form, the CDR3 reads TGTGCCAGCTCACCGACTAGCTCCTACAATGAGCAGTTCTTC.

In nucleotides, the CDR3 is TGTGCCAGTAAACTAGCGGGGTCAGATACGCAGTATTTT. Its translation: CASKLAGSDTQYF. The rearrangement links TRBV19 to TRBJ2-3; TRBD2 matches 10 bases. CDR1 is LNHDA and CDR2 is SQIVND in the germline V gene (reference sequence). Trimming removed 7 bases from V and 4 bases from J; junction bases left unmatched: 2. The CDR3 runs to 13 residues.

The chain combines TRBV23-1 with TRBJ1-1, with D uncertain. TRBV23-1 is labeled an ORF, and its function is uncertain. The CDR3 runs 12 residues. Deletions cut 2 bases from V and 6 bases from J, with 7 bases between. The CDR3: CASSQPPAEAFF. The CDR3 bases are TGCGCCAGCAGTCAACCCCCCGCTGAAGCTTTCTTT.

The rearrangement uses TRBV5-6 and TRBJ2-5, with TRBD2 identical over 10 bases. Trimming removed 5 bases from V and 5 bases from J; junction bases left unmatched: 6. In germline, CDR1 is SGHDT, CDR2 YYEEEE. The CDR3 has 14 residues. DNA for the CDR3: TGTGCCAGCAGGGCCCTAGCGGGAGTGGAGACCCAGTACTTC. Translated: CASRALAGVETQYF.

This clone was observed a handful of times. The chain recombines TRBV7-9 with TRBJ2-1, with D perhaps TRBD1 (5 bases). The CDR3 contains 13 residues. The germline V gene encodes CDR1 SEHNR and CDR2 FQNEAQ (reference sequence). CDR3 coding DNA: TGTGCGGGTTCGAAGGACACTTACAATGAGCAGTTCTTC. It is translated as CAGSKDTYNEQFF. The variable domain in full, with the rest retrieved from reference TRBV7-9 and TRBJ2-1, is DTGVSQNPRHKITKRGQNVTFRCDPISEHNRLYWYRQTLGQGPEFLTYFQNEAQLEKSRLLSDRFSAERPKGSFSTLEIQRTEQGDSAMYLCAGSKDTYNEQFFGPGTRLTVL.

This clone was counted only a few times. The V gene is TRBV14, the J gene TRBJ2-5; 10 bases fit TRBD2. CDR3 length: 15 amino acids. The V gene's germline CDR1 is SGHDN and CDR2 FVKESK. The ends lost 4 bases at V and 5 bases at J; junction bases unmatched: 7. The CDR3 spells CASSRLAGEGETQYF. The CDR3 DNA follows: TGTGCCAGCAGCCGCCTAGCGGGAGAAGGGGAGACCCAGTACTTC.

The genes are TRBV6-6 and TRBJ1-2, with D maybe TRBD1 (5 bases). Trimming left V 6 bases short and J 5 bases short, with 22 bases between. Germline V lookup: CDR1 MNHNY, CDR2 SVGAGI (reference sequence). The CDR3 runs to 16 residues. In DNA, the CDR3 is TGTGCCAGCAGCCGGGACTTCACCGCAGGGTCTTATGGCTACACCTTC. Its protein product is CASSRDFTAGSYGYTF.

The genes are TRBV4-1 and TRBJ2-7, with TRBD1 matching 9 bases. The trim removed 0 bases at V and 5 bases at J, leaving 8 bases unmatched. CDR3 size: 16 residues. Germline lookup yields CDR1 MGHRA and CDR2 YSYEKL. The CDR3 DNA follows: TGCGCCAGCAGCCAAGACCCCGGGACAGGGTCTGACGAGCAGTACTTC. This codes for CASSQDPGTGSDEQYF.

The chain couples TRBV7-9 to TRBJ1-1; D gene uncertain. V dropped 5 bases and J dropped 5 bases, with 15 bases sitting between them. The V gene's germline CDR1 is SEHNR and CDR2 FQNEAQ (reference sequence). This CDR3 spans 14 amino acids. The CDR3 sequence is CASSPGGWDTEAFF. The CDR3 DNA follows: TGTGCCAGCAGCCCAGGCGGGTGGGATACTGAAGCTTTCTTT.

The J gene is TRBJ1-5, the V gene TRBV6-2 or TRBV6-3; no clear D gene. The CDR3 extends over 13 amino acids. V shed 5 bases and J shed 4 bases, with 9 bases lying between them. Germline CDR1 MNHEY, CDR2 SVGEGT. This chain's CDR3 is CASSPQVNQPQHF. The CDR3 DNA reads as TGTGCCAGCAGTCCCCAGGTAAATCAGCCCCAGCATTTT.

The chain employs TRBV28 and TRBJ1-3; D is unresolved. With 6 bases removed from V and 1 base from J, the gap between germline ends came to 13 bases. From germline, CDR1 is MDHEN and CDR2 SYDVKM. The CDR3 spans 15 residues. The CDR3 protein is CASSPTPGSGNTIYF. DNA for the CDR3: TGTGCCAGCAGCCCCACTCCAGGATCTGGAAACACCATATATTTT.

DNA of the CDR3: TGTGCCAGCTCACTAGGGACAGGGAATAATTCACCCCTCCACTTT. Encoded protein: CASSLGTGNNSPLHF. This chain links TRBV18 with TRBJ1-6; 9 bases match TRBD1. The CDR3 loop spans 15 amino acids. From germline, CDR1 is KGHSH and CDR2 LQKENI. J gave up 5 bases and V 4 bases, and 3 bases lay outside the gene matches.